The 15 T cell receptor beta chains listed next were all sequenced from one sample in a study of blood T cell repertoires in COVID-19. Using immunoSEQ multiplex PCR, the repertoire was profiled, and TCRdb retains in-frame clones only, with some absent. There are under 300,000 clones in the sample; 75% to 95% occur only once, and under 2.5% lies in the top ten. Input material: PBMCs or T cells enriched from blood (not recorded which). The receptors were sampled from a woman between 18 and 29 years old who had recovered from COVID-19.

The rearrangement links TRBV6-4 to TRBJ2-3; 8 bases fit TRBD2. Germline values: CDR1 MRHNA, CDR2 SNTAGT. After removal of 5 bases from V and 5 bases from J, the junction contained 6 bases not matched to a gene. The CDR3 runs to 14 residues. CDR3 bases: TGTGCCAGCAGTCACGGGAGGGCCAAAGATACGCAGTATTTT. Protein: CASSHGRAKDTQYF.

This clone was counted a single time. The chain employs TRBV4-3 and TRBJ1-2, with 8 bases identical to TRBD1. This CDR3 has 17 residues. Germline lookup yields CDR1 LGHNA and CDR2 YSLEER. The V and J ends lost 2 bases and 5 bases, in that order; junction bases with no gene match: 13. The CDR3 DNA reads TGCGCCAGCAGCCAAACTACCGGGACAGGAAGATCGTATGGCTACACCTTC. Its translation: CASSQTTGTGRSYGYTF.

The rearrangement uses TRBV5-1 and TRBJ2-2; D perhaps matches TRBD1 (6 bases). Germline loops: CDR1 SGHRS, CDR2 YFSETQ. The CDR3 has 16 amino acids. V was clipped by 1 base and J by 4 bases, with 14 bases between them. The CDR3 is CASSLSNRVGTGELFF. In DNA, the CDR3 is TGCGCCAGCAGCTTGTCCAACAGGGTGGGCACCGGGGAGCTGTTTTTT.

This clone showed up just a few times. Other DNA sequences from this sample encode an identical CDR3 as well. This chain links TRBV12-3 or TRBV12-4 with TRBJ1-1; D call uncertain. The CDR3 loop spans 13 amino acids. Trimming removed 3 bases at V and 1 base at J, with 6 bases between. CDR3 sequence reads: CASSFAGNTEAFF. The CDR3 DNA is TGTGCCAGCAGTTTTGCGGGGAACACTGAAGCTTTCTTT.

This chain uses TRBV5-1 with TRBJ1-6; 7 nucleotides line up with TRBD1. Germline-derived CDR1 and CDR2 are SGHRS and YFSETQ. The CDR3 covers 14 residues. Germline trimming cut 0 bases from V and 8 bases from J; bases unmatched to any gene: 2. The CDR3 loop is CASSLVRGDSPLHF. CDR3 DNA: TGCGCCAGCAGCTTGGTCAGGGGGGATTCACCCCTCCACTTT. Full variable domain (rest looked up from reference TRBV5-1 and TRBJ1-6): KAGVTQTPRYLIKTRGQQVTLSCSPISGHRSVSWYQQTPGQGLQFLFEYFSETQRNKGNFPGRFSGRQFSNSRSEMNVSTLELGDSALYLCASSLVRGDSPLHFGNGTRLTVT.

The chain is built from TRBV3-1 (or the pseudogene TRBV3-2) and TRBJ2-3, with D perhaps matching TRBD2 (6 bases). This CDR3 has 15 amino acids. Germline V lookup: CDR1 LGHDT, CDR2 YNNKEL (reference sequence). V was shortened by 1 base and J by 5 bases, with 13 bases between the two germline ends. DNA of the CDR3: TGTGCCAGCAGCCAAGGGTCGGGAGAGATAGATACGCAGTATTTT. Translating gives CASSQGSGEIDTQYF.

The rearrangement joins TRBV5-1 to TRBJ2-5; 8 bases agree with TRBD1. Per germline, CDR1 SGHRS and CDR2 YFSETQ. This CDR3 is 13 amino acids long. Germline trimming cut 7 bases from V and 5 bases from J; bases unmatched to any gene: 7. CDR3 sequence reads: CASHLRGLETQYF. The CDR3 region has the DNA TGCGCCAGCCACCTCAGGGGGCTGGAGACCCAGTACTTC.

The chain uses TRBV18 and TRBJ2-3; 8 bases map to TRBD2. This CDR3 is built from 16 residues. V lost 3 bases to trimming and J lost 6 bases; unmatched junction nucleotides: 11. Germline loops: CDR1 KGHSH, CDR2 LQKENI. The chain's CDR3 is CASSPSRGRPPDTQYF. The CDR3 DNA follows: TGTGCCAGCTCACCGTCACGCGGGAGGCCCCCGGATACGCAGTATTTT.

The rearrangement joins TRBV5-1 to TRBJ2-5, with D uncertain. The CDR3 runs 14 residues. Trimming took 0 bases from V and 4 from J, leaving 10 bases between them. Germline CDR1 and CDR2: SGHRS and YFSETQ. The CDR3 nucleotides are TGCGCCAGCAGCTTGGATCTGAGTGGAGAGACCCAGTACTTC. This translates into CASSLDLSGETQYF.

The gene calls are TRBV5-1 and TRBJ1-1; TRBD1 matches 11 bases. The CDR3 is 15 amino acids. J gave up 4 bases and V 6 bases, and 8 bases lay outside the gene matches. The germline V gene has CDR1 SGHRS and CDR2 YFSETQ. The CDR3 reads CASMETGTGGTEAFF. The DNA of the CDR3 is TGCGCCAGCATGGAGACCGGGACAGGGGGCACTGAAGCTTTCTTT.

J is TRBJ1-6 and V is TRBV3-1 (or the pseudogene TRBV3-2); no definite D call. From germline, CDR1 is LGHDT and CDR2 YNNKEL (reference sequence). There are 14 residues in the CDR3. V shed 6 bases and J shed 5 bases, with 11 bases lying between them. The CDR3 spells CASRIVGDNSPLHF. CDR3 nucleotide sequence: TGTGCCAGCAGGATTGTCGGGGATAATTCACCCCTCCACTTT.

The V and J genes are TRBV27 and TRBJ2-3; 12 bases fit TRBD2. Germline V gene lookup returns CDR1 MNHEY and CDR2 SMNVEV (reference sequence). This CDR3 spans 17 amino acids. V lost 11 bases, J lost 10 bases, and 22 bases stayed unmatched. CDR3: CASAPLAGGPTSGPQYF. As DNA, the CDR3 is TGTGCCTCCGCGCCACTAGCGGGGGGCCCCACGAGCGGGCCGCAGTATTTT.

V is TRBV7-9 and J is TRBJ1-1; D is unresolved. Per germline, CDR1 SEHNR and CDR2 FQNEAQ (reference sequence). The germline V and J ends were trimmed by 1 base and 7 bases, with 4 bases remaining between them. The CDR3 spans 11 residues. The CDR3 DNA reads TGTGCCAGCAGCTTAGTAGTTGAAGCTTTCTTT. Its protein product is CASSLVVEAFF.

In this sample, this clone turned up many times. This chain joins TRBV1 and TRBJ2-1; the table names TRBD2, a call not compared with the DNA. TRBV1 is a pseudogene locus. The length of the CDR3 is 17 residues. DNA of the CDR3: TGCACCAGCAGCCAAGATGGTCGGGAGCGGGATTACAATGAGCAGTTCTTC. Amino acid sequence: CTSSQDGRERDYNEQFF.

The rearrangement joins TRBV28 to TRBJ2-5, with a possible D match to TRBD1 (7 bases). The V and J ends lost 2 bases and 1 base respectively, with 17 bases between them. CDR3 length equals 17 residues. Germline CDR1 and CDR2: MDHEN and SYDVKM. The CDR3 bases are TGTGCCAGCAGTTTAGGTGGGCCAGGGGGGTCCCAAGAGACCCAGTACTTC. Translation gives CASSLGGPGGSQETQYF.